The text below deals with one TCR beta chain. Antigen specificity is unknown. Deletions cut 5 bases from V and 4 bases from J, with 14 bases between. This CDR3 region has 14 residues. Germline-derived CDR1 and CDR2 are SNHLY and FYNNEI. These data belong to a study of T cell responses to AZD1222 COVID-19 vaccine. Study conclusions and caveats: Spike-specific TCRs gained breadth and depth after people received two AZD1222 doses. Within unmutated variant regions lay the reported targets of nearly half of spike-specific TCRs. Dominant at 160-218 and 743-854, vaccine-associated CD4 TCRs also spanned spike. The donor cohort was predominantly white British with a female majority, and clonal diversity may have been underestimated.

Profiled with immunoSEQ multiplex PCR; TCRdb holds only in-frame clones, not every one. The sample has 75,000 to 100,000 clones; almost 90% are singletons. The chain employs TRBV2 and TRBJ2-5; D possibly corresponds to TRBD2 (5 bases). The origin of this receptor is an adult in good health. The specimen comprised peripheral blood, sampled on day 0 of MenACWY control vaccination. The CDR3 loop is CASSPGSGRETQYF. The CDR3 DNA follows: TGTGCCAGCAGTCCCGGGTCGGGGAGAGAGACCCAGTACTTC.